The 16 T cell receptor beta chains presented below share a single source sample, sequenced in a study of cytomegalovirus exposure and HLA in healthy donors. PCR used 60 Vbeta primers and 13 Jbeta primers. TCRdb's table, derived via immunoSEQ multiplex PCR, lists solely in-frame clones and lacks some. The profile covers about 250,000 clones, with around 65% appearing a single time and 2% to 2.5% taken by the ten largest. Material for sequencing was PBMCs. Receptors originate from a female donor in good health and CMV-seronegative.

This chain connects TRBV7-9 to TRBJ1-2; the D gene is possibly TRBD1 (6 bases). The germline gives CDR1 SEHNR, CDR2 FQNEAQ (reference sequence). The CDR3 totals 14 residues. Trimming removed 4 bases from V and 2 bases from J, with 11 bases in between. The chain's CDR3 is CASSWGGLNYGYTF. In nucleotides, the CDR3 is TGTGCCAGCAGCTGGGGGGGGCTGAACTATGGCTACACCTTC. Looking up the rest from reference TRBV7-9 and TRBJ1-2 gives the full variable domain: DTGVSQNPRHKITKRGQNVTFRCDPISEHNRLYWYRQTLGQGPEFLTYFQNEAQLEKSRLLSDRFSAERPKGSFSTLEIQRTEQGDSAMYLCASSWGGLNYGYTFGSGTRLTVV.

The chain links TRBV7-2 to TRBJ2-1; TRBD2 is a possible D gene (7 bases). From germline, CDR1 is SGHTA and CDR2 FQGNSA. Trimming pared 5 bases from V and 10 bases from J, leaving 15 bases between. The CDR3 has 13 amino acids. The CDR3 DNA reads TGTGCCAGCAGCCTTCTCGGGGGGCAGGAGCAGTTCTTC. Its translation: CASSLLGGQEQFF. The entire variable domain, with the rest obtained from reference TRBV7-2 and TRBJ2-1, is as follows: GAGVSQSPSNKVTEKGKDVELRCDPISGHTALYWYRQSLGQGLEFLIYFQGNSAPDKSGLPSDRFSAERTGGSVSTLTIQRTQQEDSAVYLCASSLLGGQEQFFGPGTRLTVL.

CDR3 residues: CASSLGSGTNIQYF. For the CDR3, the DNA is TGTGCCAGCAGCTTAGGTAGCGGGACAAACATTCAGTACTTC. The rearrangement uses TRBV7-9 and TRBJ2-4, with TRBD2 matching over 8 bases. Trimming cost V 1 base and J 6 bases; bases outside gene matches: 2. CDR1 SEHNR and CDR2 FQNEAQ come from the germline V gene (reference sequence). CDR3 size: 14 residues.

J is TRBJ1-3 and V is TRBV9; D gene unclear. V was cut by 2 bases and J by 0 bases, with 9 bases left in between. CDR1 and CDR2 (germline): SGDLS, YYNGEE. This CDR3 is 15 amino acids long. In DNA, the CDR3 is TGTGCCAGCAGCGTCAGCGCTAGCTCTGGAAACACCATATATTTT. It translates to CASSVSASSGNTIYF.

The chain uses TRBV15 and TRBJ1-6; D gene uncertain. Trimming cost V 0 bases and J 10 bases, with 10 bases left between them. Germline assignment: CDR1 LNHNV and CDR2 YYDKDF (reference sequence). The CDR3 is 14 residues long. CDR3 sequence: CATSRDGEKSPLHF. DNA for the CDR3: TGTGCCACCAGCAGAGATGGGGAGAAGTCACCCCTCCACTTT.

The chain links TRBV7-8 to TRBJ2-7; 7 nucleotides line up with TRBD2. This CDR3 has 14 residues. V dropped 5 bases and J dropped 4; count of bases not matched to a gene: 8. Germline CDR1 reads SGHVS; CDR2 reads FQNEAQ. CDR3 loop: CASSRNGRRYEQYF. The CDR3 DNA follows: TGTGCCAGCAGCAGAAACGGGAGGCGATACGAGCAGTACTTC.

V and J are TRBV28 and TRBJ2-3; tentative D call: TRBD2 (5 bases). The CDR3 has 17 amino acids. With 3 bases removed from V and 3 bases from J, the gap between germline ends came to 19 bases. Per germline, CDR1 MDHEN and CDR2 SYDVKM. DNA of the CDR3: TGTGCCAGCAGTTTCTTTTGGAGGAGAGAACAAACAGATACGCAGTATTTT. This sequence encodes CASSFFWRREQTDTQYF.

This chain uses TRBV27 with TRBJ2-1; tentatively, D is TRBD2 (6 bases). Trimming took 4 bases from V and 0 from J, leaving 16 bases between them. The length of the CDR3 is 17 residues. Germline CDR1 is MNHEY and CDR2 is SMNVEV (reference sequence). CDR3 nucleotide sequence: TGTGCCAGCAGTTCCACCCCGTGGCGGGACTCCTACAATGAGCAGTTCTTC. This gives the protein CASSSTPWRDSYNEQFF.

This chain uses TRBV5-4 with TRBJ2-7; a weak D match, TRBD2 (5 bases). The V end lost 0 bases, the J end lost 11 bases, and 12 bases lay between the germline ends. From germline, CDR1 is SGHNT and CDR2 YYREEE (reference sequence). The CDR3 covers 12 residues. CDR3 sequence: CASSLDVRREYF. The DNA for the CDR3 is TGTGCCAGCAGCTTGGACGTTCGGCGGGAGTACTTC.

The V gene is TRBV2, the J gene TRBJ2-5; D ambiguous. Trimming cost V 0 bases and J 7 bases, with 12 bases left between them. The CDR3 extends over 14 amino acids. Germline CDR1 SNHLY, CDR2 FYNNEI. This CDR3 reads CASSEALSGGTQYF. The DNA for the CDR3 is TGTGCCAGCAGTGAAGCGCTCAGTGGCGGGACCCAGTACTTC.

This chain joins TRBV2 and TRBJ2-5; 11 nucleotides match TRBD2. CDR1 SNHLY and CDR2 FYNNEI come from the germline V gene. Trimming at V came to 5 bases and at J to 6 bases, leaving 5 bases not matched to a gene. The CDR3 consists of 14 residues. CDR3 sequence (DNA): TGTGCCAGCAGTTGGACTAGCGGGTTGAAGACCCAGTACTTC. Amino acids: CASSWTSGLKTQYF.

This sequence joins TRBV4-2 and TRBJ2-7; TRBD2 matches 10 bases. This CDR3 is 16 amino acids long. Germline V gene data show CDR1 as LGHNA and CDR2 as YNFKEQ. V was pared by 0 bases and J by 3 bases, with 5 bases of the junction left unmatched. The chain's CDR3 is CASSQDTSGIGYEQYF. CDR3 DNA: TGTGCCAGCAGCCAAGATACTAGCGGGATAGGCTACGAGCAGTACTTC.

V gene TRBV30 combines with J gene TRBJ2-3; 10 bases fit TRBD1. The length of the CDR3 is 14 residues. V trimming: 3 bases; J trimming: 2 bases; junction bases outside the gene matches: 2. Germline lookup yields CDR1 GTSNPN and CDR2 SVGIG (reference sequence). Here the CDR3 DNA reads TGTGCCTGGAGGACAGGGGGCATCACAGATACGCAGTATTTT. Translated, it gives CAWRTGGITDTQYF.

This chain connects TRBV2 to TRBJ2-7, with D possibly matching TRBD2 (5 bases). Germline V gene data show CDR1 as SNHLY and CDR2 as FYNNEI. V was trimmed by 3 bases and J by 2 bases, leaving 14 bases between them. This CDR3 region has 15 residues. The CDR3 sequence is CASSDEGKITYEQYF. Written as DNA, the CDR3 is TGTGCCAGCAGTGATGAGGGTAAGATTACCTACGAGCAGTACTTC.

The chain has TRBV2 and TRBJ1-3; D is ambiguous. CDR3 size: 12 residues. The V end lost 5 bases, the J end lost 2 bases, and 4 bases lay between the germline ends. Germline CDR1 SNHLY, CDR2 FYNNEI. CDR3 in amino acids: CASSTTGNTIYF. The CDR3 DNA reads as TGTGCCAGCAGTACTACTGGAAACACCATATATTTT.

The chain uses TRBV15 and TRBJ2-6, with D maybe TRBD1 (6 bases). V shed 2 bases and J shed 4 bases, with 9 bases lying between them. The germline CDR1 and CDR2 sequences are LNHNV and YYDKDF (reference sequence). There are 15 residues in the CDR3. The CDR3 DNA follows: TGTGCCACCAGCAGACATACAGGGGGGGCCAACGTCCTGACTTTC. Translated: CATSRHTGGANVLTF.